The 19 T cell receptor beta chains below all came from one sample that was sequenced in a study of CD8 T cells in ankylosing spondylitis. A single record per CDR3 protein comes from TCRdb applying MiXCR to the 5' RACE reads. The data show 300,000 to 350,000 distinct CDR3 sequences, around 21% seen once. Sequenced material: blood, either unsorted or a sorted T cell fraction (not recorded which). The receptors here all came from a female donor with ankylosing spondylitis or in good health (not recorded which).

V gene TRBV3-1 combines with J gene TRBJ1-1; no clear D gene. CDR1 LGHDT and CDR2 YNNKEL come from the germline V gene (reference sequence). The CDR3 contains 14 residues. Trimming removed 3 bases at V and 3 bases at J, with 11 bases between. CDR3 sequence: CASSHGSSYTEAFF. The CDR3 DNA reads TGTGCCAGCAGCCACGGGAGCTCGTACACTGAAGCTTTCTTT.

This clonotype has only a few counts. The chain uses TRBV5-1 and TRBJ2-1; perhaps D is TRBD1 or TRBD2 (5 bases each). Germline V gene data show CDR1 as SGHRS and CDR2 as YFSETQ. Trimming removed 0 bases at V and 3 bases at J, with 13 bases between. This CDR3 region has 16 residues. CDR3 sequence: CASSLGSLGDYNEQFF. CDR3 in DNA: TGCGCCAGCAGCTTGGGGTCCTTGGGGGACTACAATGAGCAGTTCTTC.

V usage is TRBV5-1 and J usage is TRBJ2-1; TRBD1 is a possible D gene (6 bases). Germline-derived CDR1 and CDR2 are SGHRS and YFSETQ. CDR3 size: 16 residues. The germline V and J ends were trimmed by 3 bases and 0 bases, with 13 bases remaining between them. The CDR3 spells CASSSLGQNSYNEQFF. The DNA of the CDR3 is TGCGCCAGCAGCTCCCTAGGACAGAACTCCTACAATGAGCAGTTCTTC.

The chain's CDR3 is CASSQGTGSFNEQFF. Written as DNA, the CDR3 is TGTGCCAGCAGTCAGGGGACAGGGAGCTTTAATGAGCAGTTCTTC. The V call is TRBV3-1, the J call TRBJ2-1; 9 nucleotides align to TRBD1. CDR3 length equals 15 residues. Germline lookup yields CDR1 LGHDT and CDR2 YNNKEL (reference sequence). V shed 6 bases and J 7 bases; nucleotides not matched to a gene: 10.

The genes are TRBV6-1 and TRBJ2-6; TRBD1 aligns across 9 bases. The CDR3 spans 16 residues. Trimming at V came to 7 bases and at J to 4 bases, leaving 8 bases not matched to a gene. The germline V gene has CDR1 MNHNS and CDR2 SASEGT. CDR3 region: CASNPQGAGGANVLTF. The CDR3 DNA reads as TGTGCCAGCAATCCACAGGGGGCGGGGGGGGCCAACGTCCTGACTTTC.

This clonotype occurred a few times. The genes are TRBV10-3 and TRBJ2-1; TRBD2 matches at 7 bases. Germline values: CDR1 ENHRY, CDR2 SYGVKD. The V segment lost 5 bases and the J segment 4 bases; nucleotides outside the gene matches: 8. The CDR3 sequence is 15 residues long. DNA for the CDR3: TGTGCCATCAGTCCAGGCGGGAGCGATTACAATGAGCAGTTCTTC. It is translated as CAISPGGSDYNEQFF.

The chain uses TRBV18 and TRBJ1-1, with unresolved D. The CDR3 is 17 residues long. Germline CDR1 KGHSH, CDR2 LQKENI. Deletions cut 3 bases from V and 0 bases from J, with 17 bases between. Here the CDR3 DNA reads TGTGCCAGCTCACCTTTCAAGAGTGGGGAAGTGAACACTGAAGCTTTCTTT. This gives the protein CASSPFKSGEVNTEAFF.

This clonotype has more than one count but fewer than ten. J is TRBJ2-7 and V is TRBV7-2; D may be TRBD2 (6 bases). V lost 0 bases, J lost 3 bases, and 12 bases lay in between. The germline V gene encodes CDR1 SGHTA and CDR2 FQGNSA. The CDR3 extends over 15 amino acids. CDR3 bases: TGTGCCAGCAGCTTAGCGGGAGGATCCTACTACGAGCAGTACTTC. Its protein product is CASSLAGGSYYEQYF.

This clonotype was counted at least ten times. V and J are TRBV29-1 and TRBJ2-1; 8 bases agree with TRBD2. Germline V gives CDR1 SQVTM, CDR2 ANQGSEA. V shed 7 bases and J 8 bases; nucleotides not matched to a gene: 10. The CDR3 covers 13 residues. Here the CDR3 DNA reads TGCAGCGCCCGTGGGACTAGTATCTATGAGCAGTTCTTC. Protein product: CSARGTSIYEQFF.

This clonotype was seen repeatedly, ten times or more. The chain links TRBV10-2 to TRBJ2-3, with 8 bases identical to TRBD2. The CDR3 spans 14 residues. V shed 5 bases and J 5 bases; nucleotides not matched to a gene: 6. Germline V lookup: CDR1 WSHSY, CDR2 SAAADI. The CDR3 DNA sequence: TGCGCCAGCAGTCCGGGACTAGTAATAGATACGCAGTATTTT. Residues: CASSPGLVIDTQYF.

This clonotype turned up a few times. Here the CDR3 DNA reads TGTGCCAGCAGTTACTCGAATTCAGGGGTGAGGAACGCGAACACCGGGGAGCTGTTTTTT. It yields the protein CASSYSNSGVRNANTGELFF. The chain recombines TRBV6-2 or TRBV6-3 with TRBJ2-2, with D possibly TRBD1 on 6 matching bases. The CDR3 is 20 amino acids. V lost 0 bases, J lost 0 bases, and 20 bases lay in between. Germline CDR1 MNHEY, CDR2 SVGEGT.

The chain recombines TRBV4-1 with TRBJ1-1; possible D gene TRBD1, 5 bases. The V and J ends lost 2 bases and 5 bases respectively, with 15 bases between them. The CDR3 contains 15 residues. CDR1 is MGHRA, CDR2 YSYEKL, per germline. The CDR3: CASSQRYTRDTEAFF. The DNA for the CDR3 is TGCGCCAGCAGCCAAAGGTACACCAGGGATACTGAAGCTTTCTTT.

The chain recombines TRBV18 with TRBJ1-4, with D hard to call. V dropped 3 bases and J dropped 6 bases, with 11 bases sitting between them. Germline V lookup: CDR1 KGHSH, CDR2 LQKENI. This CDR3 spans 14 amino acids. The DNA for the CDR3 is TGTGCCAGCTCACCCAACCCAGGAGATGAAAAACTGTTTTTT. This sequence encodes CASSPNPGDEKLFF.

This clonotype was counted ten times or more. V usage is TRBV3-1 and J usage is TRBJ2-1, with 7 bases fitting TRBD1. This CDR3 has 16 residues. J was trimmed by 4 bases and V by 0 bases; bases with no gene match: 6. From germline, CDR1 is LGHDT and CDR2 YNNKEL (reference sequence). CDR3 in amino acids: CASSQEWGQSYNEQFF. In DNA, the CDR3 is TGTGCCAGCAGCCAAGAGTGGGGACAGTCATACAATGAGCAGTTCTTC.

This clonotype turned up a few times. The V gene is TRBV12-3 or TRBV12-4, the J gene TRBJ1-2, with 8 bases fitting TRBD1. This CDR3 is 13 amino acids long. V gave up 6 bases and J gave up 6 bases; unmatched junction bases: 6. The CDR3 spells CASSPDRVNGYTF. The CDR3 nucleotides read TGTGCCAGCAGCCCGGACAGGGTGAATGGCTACACCTTC.

This clonotype was observed a few times. The V and J genes are TRBV29-1 and TRBJ2-1, with 14 bases identical to TRBD2. The CDR3 runs to 16 residues. Germline CDR1 and CDR2: SQVTM and ANQGSEA. V shed 1 base and J 5 bases; nucleotides not matched to a gene: 4. Here the CDR3 reads CSVEGGTSGSHNEQFF. CDR3 nucleotide sequence: TGCAGCGTTGAAGGGGGGACTAGCGGGAGTCACAATGAGCAGTTCTTC.

This clonotype was seen a few times. The chain has TRBV3-1 and TRBJ2-1; tentatively, D is TRBD1 (6 bases). CDR1 and CDR2 (germline): LGHDT, YNNKEL (reference sequence). The CDR3 covers 16 residues. V was trimmed by 2 bases and J by 2 bases, leaving 13 bases between them. The CDR3, as DNA: TGTGCCAGCAGCCAAAGGGGGAACCCGGCCTACAATGAGCAGTTCTTC. Translated: CASSQRGNPAYNEQFF.

The V call is TRBV6-1, the J call TRBJ2-7; the match to TRBD1 covers 10 bases. CDR1 MNHNS and CDR2 SASEGT come from the germline V gene. The J segment lost 3 bases and the V segment lost 7 bases, leaving 6 bases of the junction unmatched. The CDR3 has 14 amino acids. This chain's CDR3 is CASIPGQGFYEQYF. The CDR3 DNA reads TGTGCCAGCATCCCGGGACAGGGGTTCTACGAGCAGTACTTC.

The chain uses TRBV5-8 and TRBJ2-5; D perhaps matches TRBD1 (6 bases). This CDR3 has 15 amino acids. Deletions cut 2 bases from V and 2 bases from J, with 13 bases between. The germline V gene has CDR1 SGHTS and CDR2 YDEGEE. The chain's CDR3 is CASSFLGARQETQYF. The CDR3 DNA sequence: TGTGCCAGCAGCTTCCTGGGGGCAAGGCAAGAGACCCAGTACTTC.